The clone carrying this TCR beta chain is a singleton in its sample. This record comes from a study of blood T cell repertoires in COVID-19. Profiling relied on immunoSEQ multiplex PCR, and the TCRdb table lists in-frame clones only, not all of them. The table lists 320,000 or so clones, 85% of them singletons. Sequencing was performed on PBMCs or T cells enriched from blood (not recorded which). The clonotype originates from a woman in her 30s who had been exposed to COVID-19.

The CDR3 loop is CASSRDNTYEQYF. The DNA of the CDR3 is TGCGCCAGCAGCAGGGACAACACCTACGAGCAGTACTTC. J is TRBJ2-7 and V is TRBV5-1; possibly TRBD1 for D (6 bases). CDR1 and CDR2 from the germline V gene are SGHRS and YFSETQ. V was cut by 4 bases and J by 2 bases, with 10 bases left in between. There are 13 residues in the CDR3.